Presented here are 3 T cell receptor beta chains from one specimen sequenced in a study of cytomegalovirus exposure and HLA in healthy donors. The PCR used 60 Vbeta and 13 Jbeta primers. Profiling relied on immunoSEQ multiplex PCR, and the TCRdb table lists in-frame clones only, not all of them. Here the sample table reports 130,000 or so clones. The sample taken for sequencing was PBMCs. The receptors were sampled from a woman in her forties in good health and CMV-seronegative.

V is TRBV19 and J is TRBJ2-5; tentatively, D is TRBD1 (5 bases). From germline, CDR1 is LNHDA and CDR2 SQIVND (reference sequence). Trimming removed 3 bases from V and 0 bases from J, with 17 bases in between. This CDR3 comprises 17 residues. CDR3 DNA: TGTGCCAGTAGTATGCAGGAGAGACAGACATACCAAGAGACCCAGTACTTC. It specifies CASSMQERQTYQETQYF.

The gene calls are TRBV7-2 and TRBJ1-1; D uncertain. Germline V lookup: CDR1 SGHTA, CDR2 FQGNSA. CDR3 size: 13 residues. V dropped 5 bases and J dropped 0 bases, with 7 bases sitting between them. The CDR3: CASSLGMNTEAFF. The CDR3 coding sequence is TGTGCCAGCAGCCTTGGCATGAACACTGAAGCTTTCTTT.

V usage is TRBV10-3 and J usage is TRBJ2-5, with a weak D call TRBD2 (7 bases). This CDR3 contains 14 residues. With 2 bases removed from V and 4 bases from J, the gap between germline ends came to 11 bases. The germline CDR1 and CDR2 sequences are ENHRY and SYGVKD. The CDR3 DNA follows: TGTGCCATCAGTGAGGCAGGGGAGGGAGAGACCCAGTACTTC. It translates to CAISEAGEGETQYF.